This TCR beta chain was identified during a study of T cell responses to AZD1222 COVID-19 vaccine. Findings and caveats of the study: Receipt of two AZD1222 doses was followed by a rise in Spike-specific TCR breadth and depth. CD4 TCRs linked to vaccination spanned spike, dominating at 160-218 and 743-854. White British donors predominated, females outnumbered males, and clonal diversity was possibly underestimated.

Assay: immunoSEQ multiplex PCR; the TCRdb copy retains only in-frame clones and omits some. The table lists about 130,000 clones, more than 75% of them singletons, with 20% to 25% in the top ten. A few counts support this clone. Its target is unknown. This receptor was taken from an adult in good health. The sample here was peripheral blood, taken on day 0 of AZD1222 vaccination.

In DNA, the CDR3 is TGTGCCAGCAGCTCTACTAGCAACAATGAGCAGTTCTTC. Translated, it gives CASSSTSNNEQFF. The chain carries TRBV5-4 and TRBJ2-1; TRBD2 might be the D (6 bases). The germline V gene has CDR1 SGHNT and CDR2 YYREEE (reference sequence). Trimming took off 3 bases at V and 5 bases at J, with 9 bases between the two ends. The CDR3 extends over 13 amino acids.